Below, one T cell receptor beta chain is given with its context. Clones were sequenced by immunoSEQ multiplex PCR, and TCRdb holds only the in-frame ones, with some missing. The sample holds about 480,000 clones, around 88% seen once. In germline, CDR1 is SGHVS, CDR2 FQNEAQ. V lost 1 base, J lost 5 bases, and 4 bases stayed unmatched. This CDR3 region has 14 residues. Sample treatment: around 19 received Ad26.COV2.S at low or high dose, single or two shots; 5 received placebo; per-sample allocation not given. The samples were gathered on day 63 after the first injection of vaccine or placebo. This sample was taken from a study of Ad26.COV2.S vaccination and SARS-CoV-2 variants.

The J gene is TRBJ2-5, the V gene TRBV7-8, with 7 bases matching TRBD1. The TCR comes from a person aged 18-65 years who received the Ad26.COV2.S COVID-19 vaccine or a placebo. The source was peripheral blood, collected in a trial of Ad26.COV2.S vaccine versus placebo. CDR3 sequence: CASSLGARGETQYF. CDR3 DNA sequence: TGTGCCAGCAGCTTAGGGGCCAGGGGGGAGACCCAGTACTTC.